A single sample is the source of the 17 T cell receptor beta chains below, sequenced in a study of blood T cells in healthy people across ages. Together with a sample-barcoded 5' primer, a J-beta primer mix was included in a second PCR lasting roughly 6 to 12 cycles. Via MiXCR, TCRdb re-called the 5' RACE reads, giving one row per CDR3 protein. Of some 750,000 distinct CDR3 sequences in the sample, around a fifth were seen once. The sample taken for sequencing was blood. These TCRs come from a man in his 70s in good health.

This clonotype came up many times. The chain recombines TRBV6-5 with TRBJ2-1, with 12 bases matching TRBD2. Germline CDR1 and CDR2: MNHEY and SVGAGI. V shed 8 bases and J 8 bases; nucleotides not matched to a gene: 1. The CDR3 contains 12 residues. The CDR3 here is CASGTSGHEQFF. In nucleotides, the CDR3 is TGTGCCAGCGGGACTAGCGGGCATGAGCAGTTCTTC.

This clonotype occurred a few times. This chain joins TRBV7-9 and TRBJ1-2; TRBD1 is a possible D gene (6 bases). Germline loops: CDR1 SEHNR, CDR2 FQNEAQ (reference sequence). The ends were cut back, 5 bases at V and 4 bases at J, with 17 bases in the middle. The CDR3 has 15 amino acids. This chain's CDR3 is CASSGGGRRTYGYTF. The CDR3 region has the DNA TGTGCCAGCAGCGGCGGGGGCAGGCGAACCTATGGCTACACCTTC.

The table lists this clonotype with a few counts. This chain connects TRBV5-1 to TRBJ1-1, with 7 bases identical to TRBD1. CDR3 length equals 15 residues. In germline, CDR1 is SGHRS, CDR2 YFSETQ. V shed 0 bases and J 0 bases; nucleotides not matched to a gene: 2. The CDR3 reads CASSLGGTVNTEAFF. DNA for the CDR3: TGCGCCAGCAGCTTGGGGGGGACAGTGAACACTGAAGCTTTCTTT.

There are a few counts of this clonotype. CDR3 nucleotides: TGTGCCAGCAGTTTTCAGGTGGGGATTTACGAGCAGTACTTC. It yields the protein CASSFQVGIYEQYF. The V call is TRBV27, the J call TRBJ2-5; D ambiguous. The assigned J gene may be wrong: the sequence end matches TRBJ2-7 better. In germline, CDR1 is MNHEY, CDR2 SMNVEV (reference sequence). The CDR3 has 14 residues.

The rearrangement joins TRBV29-1 to TRBJ2-6, with a possible D match to TRBD2 (6 bases). The length of the CDR3 is 15 residues. The V gene's germline CDR1 is SQVTM and CDR2 ANQGSEA. The V and J ends lost 0 bases and 3 bases respectively, with 9 bases between them. The CDR3 DNA follows: TGCAGCGTTGAAGAAGGGCGGGGTGGGGCCAACGTCCTGACTTTC. This sequence encodes CSVEEGRGGANVLTF.

V and J are TRBV4-1 and TRBJ2-3; TRBD2 might be the D (5 bases). Trimming removed 0 bases from V and 1 base from J, with 11 bases in between. The CDR3 is 16 residues long. The germline CDR1 and CDR2 sequences are MGHRA and YSYEKL. The CDR3 reads CASSQESLAGTDTQYF. The CDR3 region has the DNA TGCGCCAGCAGCCAAGAGTCGCTAGCAGGCACAGATACGCAGTATTTT.

This clonotype was seen only a few times. The chain carries TRBV12-3 or TRBV12-4 and TRBJ2-3; 7 bases agree with TRBD2. Trimming removed 10 bases from V and 0 bases from J; junction bases left unmatched: 10. The CDR3 covers 15 residues. The DNA of the CDR3 is TGTGCCACCAGATTAGCGGGTCTTAGCACAGATACGCAGTATTTT. Its protein product is CATRLAGLSTDTQYF.

The V call is TRBV6-1, the J call TRBJ1-5; D is undetermined. Germline values: CDR1 MNHNS, CDR2 SASEGT. The CDR3 runs to 14 residues. Trimming took 2 bases from V and 7 from J, leaving 12 bases between them. CDR3 nucleotide sequence: TGTGCCAGCAGTGAATTTGGGTCAAGCCAGCCCCAGCATTTT. It is translated as CASSEFGSSQPQHF.

This chain connects TRBV7-2 to TRBJ2-3; the D is unclear. The CDR3 length is 15 residues. V was clipped by 3 bases and J by 0 bases, with 10 bases between them. Looked up from germline, CDR1 is SGHTA and CDR2 is FQGNSA. For the CDR3, the DNA is TGTGCCAGCAGCTTGCAACCCCAAAGCACAGATACGCAGTATTTT. Its translation is CASSLQPQSTDTQYF.

This clonotype came up a few times. The chain joins TRBV29-1 to TRBJ1-1; 8 positions match TRBD1. V shed 6 bases, J shed 5 bases, and the junction held 14 bases outside the gene matches. This CDR3 spans 15 amino acids. Germline V lookup: CDR1 SQVTM, CDR2 ANQGSEA. This chain's CDR3 is CSVWGTTGVLTEAFF. The CDR3 DNA reads as TGCAGCGTCTGGGGTACGACAGGGGTCTTGACTGAAGCTTTCTTT.

The J gene is TRBJ2-7, the V gene TRBV5-1, with TRBD1 matching 8 bases. V shed 2 bases, J shed 3 bases, and the junction held 7 bases outside the gene matches. The CDR3 length is 15 residues. Looked up from germline, CDR1 is SGHRS and CDR2 is YFSETQ. The CDR3 DNA is TGCGCCAGCAGCTTAGATGACAGGGGATTCTACGAGCAGTACTTC. Translated: CASSLDDRGFYEQYF. Full variable domain (rest looked up from reference TRBV5-1 and TRBJ2-7): KAGVTQTPRYLIKTRGQQVTLSCSPISGHRSVSWYQQTPGQGLQFLFEYFSETQRNKGNFPGRFSGRQFSNSRSEMNVSTLELGDSALYLCASSLDDRGFYEQYFGPGTRLTVT.

The rearrangement uses TRBV6-7 and TRBJ1-1; D is uncertain. TRBV6-7 is an open reading frame, and its role is uncertain. Between the trimmed V and J ends, which lost 5 bases and 8 bases, there was a span of 15 bases. This CDR3 is 13 amino acids long. The CDR3 sequence is CASSIQGRVEAFF. The CDR3 DNA follows: TGTGCCAGCAGTATCCAAGGTCGGGTAGAAGCTTTCTTT.

This clonotype showed up just a few times. The CDR3, as DNA: TGTGCCAGCAGTCGGGCTAGCTCTGGAAACACCATATATTTT. Amino acids: CASSRASSGNTIYF. The chain employs TRBV12-3 or TRBV12-4 and TRBJ1-3; D remains ambiguous. CDR3 size: 14 residues. Trimming pared 5 bases from V and 0 bases from J, leaving 8 bases between.

This clonotype was seen ten or more times. The gene calls are TRBV12-3 or TRBV12-4 and TRBJ2-4; 8 bases line up with TRBD2. This CDR3 spans 14 amino acids. J was trimmed by 0 bases and V by 9 bases; bases with no gene match: 4. DNA of the CDR3: TGTGCCAGTACGGGGGGGGTAGCCAAAAACATTCAGTACTTC. It codes for CASTGGVAKNIQYF.

The rearrangement joins TRBV7-9 to TRBJ2-6, with TRBD2 matching 7 bases. This CDR3 spans 15 amino acids. CDR1 is SEHNR, CDR2 FQNEAQ, per germline (reference sequence). J was trimmed by 0 bases and V by 8 bases; bases with no gene match: 4. DNA of the CDR3: TGTGCCAGCCCGGGACTACTCTCTGGGGCCAACGTCCTGACTTTC. It specifies CASPGLLSGANVLTF.

This clonotype has just a few counts. DNA for the CDR3: TGCAGTGCTAGACACCTGAAAACCCCGGCTTGGACGCCTGGAGAGACCCAGTACTTC. This gives the protein CSARHLKTPAWTPGETQYF. The rearrangement uses TRBV20-1 and TRBJ2-5, with D hard to call. The germline CDR1 and CDR2 sequences are DFQATT and SNEGSKA (reference sequence). Deletions cut 2 bases from V and 4 bases from J, with 29 bases between. This CDR3 comprises 19 residues.

This clonotype was picked up a small number of times. The V gene is TRBV3-1, the J gene TRBJ1-2, with D uncertain. Germline V lookup: CDR1 LGHDT, CDR2 YNNKEL (reference sequence). Trimming removed 5 bases from V and 4 bases from J, with 11 bases in between. The CDR3 extends over 13 amino acids. The CDR3 DNA follows: TGTGCCAGCAGCGAGGATCTAAGCTATGGCTACACCTTC. Its translation: CASSEDLSYGYTF. The full variable domain, with the rest looked up from reference TRBV3-1 and TRBJ1-2, is DTAVSQTPKYLVTQMGNDKSIKCEQNLGHDTMYWYKQDSKKFLKIMFSYNNKELIINETVPNRFSPKSPDKAHLNLHINSLELGDSAVYFCASSEDLSYGYTFGSGTRLTVV.